Each of the 9 T cell receptor beta chains below was sequenced from the same sample in a study of blood T cell repertoires in COVID-19. TCRdb's table, derived via immunoSEQ multiplex PCR, lists solely in-frame clones and lacks some. The sample has some 80,000 clones, more than 75% seen once. The sequenced sample was peripheral blood. These receptors originate from an elderly woman with active or convalescent COVID-19.

The chain employs TRBV5-1 and TRBJ2-7, with D perhaps matching TRBD1 (5 bases). The V end lost 4 bases, the J end lost 3 bases, and 20 bases lay between the germline ends. Germline V lookup: CDR1 SGHRS, CDR2 YFSETQ. The CDR3 runs 16 residues. CDR3 nucleotide sequence: TGCGCCAGCAGCCCCTCACTCACAGGAGCTTTCTACGAGCAGTACTTC. This encodes CASSPSLTGAFYEQYF. Full variable domain (outside the CDR3, taken from reference TRBV5-1 and TRBJ2-7): KAGVTQTPRYLIKTRGQQVTLSCSPISGHRSVSWYQQTPGQGLQFLFEYFSETQRNKGNFPGRFSGRQFSNSRSEMNVSTLELGDSALYLCASSPSLTGAFYEQYFGPGTRLTVT.

This sequence joins TRBV4-3 and TRBJ2-7; 9 positions match TRBD2. The germline V gene encodes CDR1 LGHNA and CDR2 YSLEER. The CDR3 is made up of 17 amino acids. Trimming cost V 0 bases and J 6 bases; bases outside gene matches: 12. CDR3 protein: CASSQDGPSGEGSEQYF. The CDR3 DNA is TGCGCCAGCAGCCAAGATGGTCCTAGCGGGGAGGGCTCCGAGCAGTACTTC.

This clone was seen only once. The V and J genes are TRBV19 and TRBJ1-2; D may be TRBD1 (6 bases). The germline gives CDR1 LNHDA, CDR2 SQIVND (reference sequence). The CDR3 spans 13 residues. The V end lost 5 bases, the J end lost 4 bases, and 11 bases lay between the germline ends. CDR3 coding DNA: TGTGCCAGTAGTTCCCGAGGGGGCTATGGCTACACCTTC. Translation: CASSSRGGYGYTF. Combining the CDR3 with reference TRBV19 and TRBJ1-2 gives the whole variable domain DGGITQSPKYLFRKEGQNVTLSCEQNLNHDAMYWYRQDPGQGLRLIYYSQIVNDFQKGDIAEGYSVSREKKESFPLTVTSAQKNPTAFYLCASSSRGGYGYTFGSGTRLTVV.

This sequence joins TRBV6-4 and TRBJ1-1; D remains unclear. Trimming stripped 4 bases from V and 0 bases from J, with 6 bases between. Germline loops: CDR1 MRHNA, CDR2 SNTAGT. This CDR3 has 13 residues. This CDR3 reads CASSASMNTEAFF. CDR3 nucleotides: TGTGCCAGCAGTGCATCCATGAACACTGAAGCTTTCTTT.

The chain joins TRBV7-9 to TRBJ1-2; 11 nucleotides align to TRBD1. V was pared by 5 bases and J by 4 bases, with 6 bases of the junction left unmatched. The CDR3 has 15 amino acids. CDR1 and CDR2 from the germline V gene are SEHNR and FQNEAQ (reference sequence). The CDR3 region is CASSMDRGLGYGYTF. The CDR3 coding sequence is TGTGCCAGCAGCATGGACAGGGGGCTAGGCTATGGCTACACCTTC. Supplemented by reference TRBV7-9 and TRBJ1-2, the full variable domain reads DTGVSQNPRHKITKRGQNVTFRCDPISEHNRLYWYRQTLGQGPEFLTYFQNEAQLEKSRLLSDRFSAERPKGSFSTLEIQRTEQGDSAMYLCASSMDRGLGYGYTFGSGTRLTVV.

The chain combines TRBV9 with TRBJ2-2; 7 nucleotides line up with TRBD1. CDR3 size: 16 residues. With V trimmed by 0 bases and J by 2 bases, 4 bases remained unmatched. Germline V gene data show CDR1 as SGDLS and CDR2 as YYNGEE. In DNA form, the CDR3 reads TGTGCCAGCAGCGTAGGAGGGGGCCGAAACACCGGGGAGCTGTTTTTT. Translating gives CASSVGGGRNTGELFF.

V is TRBV5-1 and J is TRBJ1-1; 9 positions match TRBD1. J gave up 10 bases and V 4 bases, and 11 bases lay outside the gene matches. The CDR3 has 14 residues. Germline loops: CDR1 SGHRS, CDR2 YFSETQ. The CDR3 is CASSGGQGWDRAFF. The DNA for the CDR3 is TGCGCCAGCAGCGGAGGACAGGGGTGGGACCGAGCTTTCTTT.

The chain is built from TRBV7-8 and TRBJ2-7; TRBD2 agrees at 14 bases. This CDR3 is built from 16 residues. Germline values: CDR1 SGHVS, CDR2 FQNEAQ. J gave up 2 bases and V 5 bases, and 5 bases lay outside the gene matches. The CDR3 DNA reads TGTGCCAGCAGCCGGACTAGCGGGGGGACCCCCTACGAGCAGTACTTC. Amino acid sequence: CASSRTSGGTPYEQYF.

This chain uses TRBV28 with TRBJ2-1, with 7 positions matching TRBD2. V lost 2 bases to trimming and J lost 10 bases; unmatched junction nucleotides: 2. This CDR3 comprises 12 residues. Germline CDR1 is MDHEN and CDR2 is SYDVKM. In DNA, the CDR3 is TGTGCCAGCAGTTTACGGGAGGCCGAGCAGTTCTTC. The encoded protein is CASSLREAEQFF.